These 24 T cell receptor beta chains were sequenced from one sample in a study of OX40 agonist ivuxolimab in advanced cancers. Assay used: immunoSEQ multiplex PCR; TCRdb lists only in-frame clones, some missing. The table includes about 61,000 clones, approximately 91% detected once. This sample comprised CD4+ or CD8+ T cells sorted from blood, obtained in a trial of the OX40 agonist ivuxolimab. These receptors all stem from an adult with an advanced solid tumor such as melanoma, head and neck, liver or kidney cancer.

The chain uses TRBV2 and TRBJ2-7; 11 bases align to TRBD2. Germline lookup yields CDR1 SNHLY and CDR2 FYNNEI. The V and J ends lost 8 bases and 4 bases, in that order; junction bases with no gene match: 7. The CDR3 is 14 amino acids. CDR3 sequence: CASATSGAVYEQYF. CDR3 DNA: TGTGCCAGCGCGACTAGCGGGGCGGTATACGAGCAGTACTTC.

The V call is TRBV6-1, the J call TRBJ1-1, with TRBD1 as a possible D gene (5 bases). Trimming removed 2 bases from V and 8 bases from J, with 18 bases in between. The CDR3 covers 15 residues. Germline CDR1 and CDR2: MNHNS and SASEGT. CDR3 amino acids: CASSEWGNPGEEAFF. In DNA form, the CDR3 reads TGTGCCAGCAGTGAATGGGGGAACCCTGGAGAGGAAGCTTTCTTT.

The rearrangement uses TRBV13 and TRBJ1-2, with 12 bases that match TRBD1. This CDR3 spans 16 amino acids. Trimming at V came to 1 base and at J to 5 bases, leaving 5 bases not matched to a gene. Germline-derived CDR1 and CDR2 are PRHDT and FYEKMQ (reference sequence). CDR3 nucleotide sequence: TGTGCCAGCAGCTTAGAGGGACAGGGGGCAATTTATGGCTACACCTTC. It yields the protein CASSLEGQGAIYGYTF.

The chain is built from TRBV2 and TRBJ1-2; no firm D call. The ends were cut back, 0 bases at V and 7 bases at J, with 9 bases in the middle. This CDR3 contains 13 residues. Germline CDR1 SNHLY, CDR2 FYNNEI. Written as DNA, the CDR3 is TGTGCCAGCAGTGAAGCTGAGGTGCTTGGCTACACCTTC. Its translation: CASSEAEVLGYTF.

The chain employs TRBV2 and TRBJ2-5, with D possibly matching TRBD2 (6 bases). This CDR3 is 12 amino acids long. Germline V lookup: CDR1 SNHLY, CDR2 FYNNEI. Trimming took off 6 bases at V and 5 bases at J, with 10 bases between the two ends. This CDR3 is CASSTREETQYF. The CDR3 nucleotides are TGTGCCAGCAGCACACGGGAGGAGACCCAGTACTTC.

The J gene is TRBJ1-1, the V gene TRBV5-1; a possible D gene is TRBD1 (5 bases). The CDR3 has 12 amino acids. Germline V gene data show CDR1 as SGHRS and CDR2 as YFSETQ. Trimming left V 6 bases short and J 3 bases short, with 9 bases between. The CDR3 DNA sequence: TGCGCCAGCACCGCGGGGGACACTGAAGCTTTCTTT. The encoded protein is CASTAGDTEAFF.

The rearrangement uses TRBV27 and TRBJ2-3, with D maybe TRBD2 (5 bases). This CDR3 comprises 15 residues. V gave up 0 bases and J gave up 0 bases, with 7 bases separating them. From germline, CDR1 is MNHEY and CDR2 SMNVEV (reference sequence). The CDR3 region has the DNA TGTGCCAGCAGTTTATCGAGGACTAGCACAGATACGCAGTATTTT. Translation: CASSLSRTSTDTQYF.

The chain couples TRBV28 to TRBJ2-5; D not resolved. This CDR3 region has 10 residues. Germline V gives CDR1 MDHEN, CDR2 SYDVKM. Deletions cut 3 bases from V and 5 bases from J, with 1 base between. CDR3 nucleotide sequence: TGTGCCAGCAGTTTCGAGACCCAGTACTTC. Its translation is CASSFETQYF.

This chain uses TRBV7-4 with TRBJ2-7, with 14 bases that match TRBD2. The CDR3 runs 15 residues. Germline CDR1 reads SGHVT; CDR2 reads SQSDAQ. V lost 5 bases and J lost 7; bases outside the gene matches: 7. This CDR3 is CASSPRLAGGREQYF. CDR3 in DNA: TGTGCCAGCAGCCCCCGACTAGCGGGGGGGCGAGAGCAGTACTTC.

The chain employs TRBV6-5 and TRBJ2-3; D is perhaps TRBD2 (6 bases). The CDR3 sequence is 16 residues long. The V gene's germline CDR1 is MNHEY and CDR2 SVGAGI. V gave up 0 bases and J gave up 2 bases, with 12 bases separating them. The CDR3 here is CASSYSQLAYTDTQYF. The CDR3 DNA follows: TGTGCCAGCAGTTACTCTCAACTAGCATACACAGATACGCAGTATTTT.

The genes are TRBV10-3 and TRBJ1-1; TRBD1 might be the D (6 bases). CDR3 length: 14 residues. Per germline, CDR1 ENHRY and CDR2 SYGVKD. V lost 0 bases and J lost 3, with 8 bases in between. CDR3 residues: CAISESNRDTEAFF. CDR3 DNA sequence: TGTGCCATCAGTGAGTCGAACAGGGACACTGAAGCTTTCTTT.

The gene calls are TRBV6-4 and TRBJ2-1, with TRBD2 matching over 14 bases. The ends lost 2 bases at V and 9 bases at J; junction bases unmatched: 3. This CDR3 comprises 15 residues. Germline CDR1 reads MRHNA; CDR2 reads SNTAGT. CDR3 sequence: CASSDRGLAGGEQFF. CDR3 coding DNA: TGTGCCAGCAGTGACCGAGGACTAGCGGGGGGTGAGCAGTTCTTC.

This sequence joins TRBV11-2 and TRBJ2-1, with TRBD1 identical over 8 bases. The V segment lost 1 base and the J segment 6 bases; nucleotides outside the gene matches: 14. The CDR3 consists of 18 residues. Germline lookup yields CDR1 SGHAT and CDR2 FQNNGV. The CDR3 spells CASSLGGQALIWANEQFF. The DNA of the CDR3 is TGTGCCAGCAGCTTAGGGGGACAGGCCCTAATCTGGGCCAATGAGCAGTTCTTC.

This clone has a single count. The chain employs TRBV5-1 and TRBJ2-1; 7 bases line up with TRBD2. Losses at the gene ends were 5 bases for V and 3 bases for J; bases not matched to a gene: 5. This CDR3 has 14 amino acids. Germline CDR1 reads SGHRS; CDR2 reads YFSETQ. The CDR3 sequence is CASSSSGIYNEQFF. As DNA, the CDR3 is TGCGCCAGCAGTTCTAGCGGAATCTACAATGAGCAGTTCTTC.

This clone has a single count. This chain connects TRBV27 to TRBJ1-5; 7 positions agree with TRBD1. Germline assignment: CDR1 MNHEY and CDR2 SMNVEV (reference sequence). J gave up 7 bases and V 5 bases, and 8 bases lay outside the gene matches. The CDR3 totals 14 residues. The CDR3 here is CASSLGTAFQPQHF. CDR3 DNA sequence: TGTGCCAGCAGTCTTGGGACAGCTTTCCAGCCCCAGCATTTT.

The CDR3 reads CASEKGDNEQFF. Here the CDR3 DNA reads TGTGCCAGCGAAAAAGGAGACAATGAGCAGTTCTTC. The chain couples TRBV6-5 to TRBJ2-1, with D hard to call. Between the trimmed V and J ends, which lost 8 bases and 5 bases, there was a span of 10 bases. Germline values: CDR1 MNHEY, CDR2 SVGAGI. CDR3 length: 12 amino acids.

As for this clone: Additional DNA sequences in this sample encode the identical CDR3. The CDR3 DNA reads TGCAGCGTTGAGGGGACAGGTGCCTACAATGAGCAGTTCTTC. Residues: CSVEGTGAYNEQFF. The chain combines TRBV29-1 with TRBJ2-1; 8 bases map to TRBD1. This CDR3 comprises 14 residues. Germline-derived CDR1 and CDR2 are SQVTM and ANQGSEA. J gave up 2 bases and V 3 bases, and 3 bases lay outside the gene matches.

By proportion, this clone is large. This rearrangement joins TRBV29-1 to TRBJ2-1, with TRBD1 identical over 7 bases. Germline CDR1 is SQVTM and CDR2 is ANQGSEA. V was pared by 4 bases and J by 6 bases, with 9 bases of the junction left unmatched. The CDR3 runs 14 residues. Written as DNA, the CDR3 is TGCAGCGTTGTCAAACAGGGGCACGGCAATGAGCAGTTCTTC. Translated, it gives CSVVKQGHGNEQFF.

The chain couples TRBV5-8 to TRBJ2-3; D unresolved. The germline gives CDR1 SGHTS, CDR2 YDEGEE. This CDR3 has 13 residues. Trimming left V 6 bases short and J 1 base short, with 9 bases between. CDR3 amino acids: CASKPLGTDTQYF. The CDR3 DNA is TGTGCCAGCAAGCCTCTGGGCACAGATACGCAGTATTTT. The full variable domain, in which reference TRBV5-8 and TRBJ2-3 provide the parts outside the CDR3, is EAGVTQSPTHLIKTRGQQATLRCSPISGHTSVYWYQQALGLGLQFLLWYDEGEERNRGNFPPRFSGRQFPNYSSELNVNALELEDSALYLCASKPLGTDTQYFGPGTRLTVL.

This rearrangement joins TRBV5-4 to TRBJ1-1, with D maybe TRBD1 (5 bases). The CDR3 length is 16 residues. Trimming shortened V by 5 bases and J by 3 bases, and 20 bases separated the two germline ends. Germline values: CDR1 SGHNT, CDR2 YYREEE (reference sequence). CDR3 residues: CASRGPSGRQDTEAFF. The CDR3, as DNA: TGTGCCAGCAGGGGACCCAGCGGCCGGCAGGACACTGAAGCTTTCTTT.

The chain couples TRBV7-9 to TRBJ2-3; D remains unclear. Trimming took 7 bases from V and 2 from J, leaving 19 bases between them. This CDR3 region has 16 residues. Germline CDR1 is SEHNR and CDR2 is FQNEAQ (reference sequence). The CDR3 nucleotides are TGTGCCAGCAACAGAGAAGTAGGGAAGGACACAGATACGCAGTATTTT. Translated: CASNREVGKDTDTQYF.

CDR3 coding DNA: TGTGCCAGCAGTAGTTCGGGCGGGGGCTATCTTTACGAGCAGTACTTC. This gives the protein CASSSSGGGYLYEQYF. This chain links TRBV2 with TRBJ2-5; a possible D gene is TRBD2 (7 bases). The J call may be incorrect, as the DNA end agrees better with TRBJ2-7. This CDR3 region has 16 residues. Germline V gene sequence: CDR1 SNHLY, CDR2 FYNNEI.

This chain uses TRBV10-2 with TRBJ1-5; 9 bases fit TRBD1. Germline loops: CDR1 WSHSY, CDR2 SAAADI. V dropped 2 bases and J dropped 0; count of bases not matched to a gene: 5. This CDR3 has 17 residues. In DNA form, the CDR3 reads TGCGCCAGCAGTGAGGGGGGACAGGGCTATAGCAATCAGCCCCAGCATTTT. This gives the protein CASSEGGQGYSNQPQHF.

The rearrangement links TRBV14 to TRBJ2-1, with 12 bases lining up with TRBD2. This CDR3 region has 18 residues. V was clipped by 3 bases and J by 2 bases; unmatched bases: 8. Germline CDR1 SGHDN, CDR2 FVKESK. CDR3 nucleotide sequence: TGTGCCAGCAGCCAGACTAGCGGGGGCGCCACCCCCTACAATGAGCAGTTCTTC. This encodes CASSQTSGGATPYNEQFF.